Presented here are 27 T cell receptor beta chains from one specimen sequenced in a study of blood T cell repertoires in COVID-19. TCRdb's table, derived via immunoSEQ multiplex PCR, lists solely in-frame clones and lacks some. Of some 240,000 clones listed, roughly 89% are singletons. Sequenced: peripheral blood. The receptor set was obtained from a man aged 60-69 years who had recovered from COVID-19.

The chain combines TRBV9 with TRBJ2-7; weak D call: TRBD2 (5 bases). CDR3 length equals 13 residues. Looked up from germline, CDR1 is SGDLS and CDR2 is YYNGEE. Trimming stripped 1 base from V and 1 base from J, with 6 bases between. CDR3 amino acids: CASSVSGSYEQYF. CDR3 bases: TGTGCCAGCAGCGTATCGGGATCCTACGAGCAGTACTTC.

The V gene is TRBV28, the J gene TRBJ1-4, with TRBD1 as a possible D gene (6 bases). The V end lost 2 bases, the J end lost 7 bases, and 14 bases lay between the germline ends. This CDR3 is built from 15 residues. Germline CDR1 MDHEN, CDR2 SYDVKM. The CDR3 bases are TGTGCCAGCAGTTTAGCTGGGGGCGAGGGTGAAAAACTGTTTTTT. It specifies CASSLAGGEGEKLFF.

The chain carries TRBV4-2 and TRBJ2-3, with 7 bases identical to TRBD2. The CDR3 is made up of 17 amino acids. Germline V gene data show CDR1 as LGHNA and CDR2 as YNFKEQ. Trimming cost V 0 bases and J 3 bases; bases outside gene matches: 9. CDR3 DNA sequence: TGTGCCAGCAGCCAAGATCTGGCGGGGGTTTTGACAGATACGCAGTATTTT. It is translated as CASSQDLAGVLTDTQYF.

J is TRBJ1-6 and V is TRBV2, with D possibly matching TRBD1 (6 bases). The germline CDR1 and CDR2 sequences are SNHLY and FYNNEI. This CDR3 has 17 amino acids. Trimming left V 5 bases short and J 1 base short, with 15 bases between. The CDR3 nucleotides are TGTGCCAGCAGTTCTCAACAGGGATGGTCCTATAATTCACCCCTCCACTTT. Its translation: CASSSQQGWSYNSPLHF.

This clone was counted once. The chain uses TRBV4-1 and TRBJ2-7; 10 bases align to TRBD2. After removal of 4 bases from V and 3 bases from J, the junction contained 9 bases not matched to a gene. Germline lookup yields CDR1 MGHRA and CDR2 YSYEKL. This CDR3 comprises 16 residues. As DNA, the CDR3 is TGCGCCAGCAGCCCCCTCGGGAGCGGGGGGGGCTACGAGCAGTACTTC. The encoded protein is CASSPLGSGGGYEQYF.

The chain is built from TRBV5-6 and TRBJ2-3; TRBD1 matches 7 bases. Germline CDR1 is SGHDT and CDR2 is YYEEEE. CDR3 length: 14 residues. Trimming removed 6 bases from V and 1 base from J; junction bases left unmatched: 5. CDR3 in DNA: TGTGCCAGCACACGGACAGGACGCACAGATACGCAGTATTTT. Its protein is CASTRTGRTDTQYF.

V and J are TRBV11-2 and TRBJ2-7; 10 bases align to TRBD1. The CDR3 runs to 16 residues. Germline V gene data show CDR1 as SGHAT and CDR2 as FQNNGV. Trimming took 0 bases from V and 4 from J; bases not matched to a gene: 6. The CDR3 coding sequence is TGTGCCAGCAGCTTAGATCCAGACAGGGGGCCGTACGAGCAGTACTTC. Translating gives CASSLDPDRGPYEQYF.

This clone appeared once. The chain couples TRBV12-5 to TRBJ1-6, with TRBD1 identical over 7 bases. Trimming at V came to 7 bases and at J to 9 bases, leaving 3 bases not matched to a gene. Germline-derived CDR1 and CDR2 are LGHNT and FRNRAP. The CDR3 covers 12 residues. CDR3 coding DNA: TGTGCTAGTGCCGCAGGGGGTTCACCCCTCCACTTT. Protein: CASAAGGSPLHF.

The chain is built from TRBV3-1 (or the pseudogene TRBV3-2) and TRBJ2-3, with 10 bases matching TRBD2. The CDR3 totals 17 residues. With V trimmed by 1 base and J by 2 bases, 6 bases remained unmatched. Germline V gene data show CDR1 as LGHDT and CDR2 as YNNKEL (reference sequence). The CDR3 coding sequence is TGTGCCAGCAGCCAAGTTCTACTAGCGGGGCTCACAGATACGCAGTATTTT. Its protein product is CASSQVLLAGLTDTQYF.

The chain joins TRBV11-3 to TRBJ2-1; 8 positions match TRBD2. There are 20 residues in the CDR3. Germline V gene data show CDR1 as SGHNT and CDR2 as YENEEA. Trimming cost V 1 base and J 1 base; bases outside gene matches: 15. CDR3 DNA sequence: TGTGCCAGCAGCTTAGTTTCCGTGGCGGGGGGAGGAGGATCCTACAATGAGCAGTTCTTC. Translating it yields CASSLVSVAGGGGSYNEQFF.

V gene TRBV28 combines with J gene TRBJ1-1; 8 nucleotides line up with TRBD1. Germline-derived CDR1 and CDR2 are MDHEN and SYDVKM. CDR3 length equals 12 residues. Trimming cost V 5 bases and J 4 bases; bases outside gene matches: 0. The CDR3 protein is CASSTGGTEAFF. Written as DNA, the CDR3 is TGTGCCAGCAGTACAGGGGGCACTGAAGCTTTCTTT.

The chain joins TRBV7-9 to TRBJ1-4; D uncertain. CDR1 is SEHNR, CDR2 FQNEAQ, per germline (reference sequence). The ends were cut back, 5 bases at V and 1 base at J, with 8 bases in the middle. The length of the CDR3 is 14 residues. CDR3 residues: CASSLPRTNEKLFF. As DNA, the CDR3 is TGTGCCAGCAGCCTACCCCGAACTAATGAAAAACTGTTTTTT.

The rearrangement links TRBV19 to TRBJ1-2; D is possibly TRBD1 (6 bases). The CDR3 contains 14 residues. Germline CDR1 is LNHDA and CDR2 is SQIVND (reference sequence). Trimming stripped 3 bases from V and 3 bases from J, with 11 bases between. For the CDR3, the DNA is TGTGCCAGTAGTATCGCACAGGGAGACTATGGCTACACCTTC. Residues: CASSIAQGDYGYTF.

V usage is TRBV7-3 and J usage is TRBJ2-3, with TRBD2 matching over 8 bases. The CDR3 consists of 15 residues. Trimming took 2 bases from V and 9 from J; bases not matched to a gene: 10. CDR1 is SGHTA and CDR2 is FQGTGA in the germline V gene. The CDR3: CASSLAGGLYNTQYF. The CDR3 DNA is TGTGCCAGCAGCTTAGCGGGGGGCCTTTACAACACGCAGTATTTT.

The V call is TRBV7-6, the J call TRBJ2-1; TRBD1 might be the D (6 bases). The germline gives CDR1 SGHVS, CDR2 FNYEAQ. The CDR3 has 16 amino acids. The V end lost 2 bases, the J end lost 2 bases, and 13 bases lay between the germline ends. In DNA form, the CDR3 reads TGTGCCAGCAGCTTAAGGTTGGCAGGGGCCTACAATGAGCAGTTCTTC. Translation: CASSLRLAGAYNEQFF.

This chain connects TRBV28 to TRBJ1-4; no definite D call. This CDR3 is built from 13 residues. Germline V CDR1 and CDR2: MDHEN, SYDVKM. V was clipped by 6 bases and J by 3 bases, with 8 bases between them. The CDR3 DNA reads TGTGCCAGCAGATGGCCCTCTAATGAAAAACTGTTTTTT. This codes for CASRWPSNEKLFF.

The chain employs TRBV10-3 and TRBJ1-2; D is undetermined. Between the trimmed V and J ends, which lost 2 bases and 8 bases, there was a span of 15 bases. The CDR3 runs to 14 residues. Germline V gives CDR1 ENHRY, CDR2 SYGVKD. The CDR3 DNA follows: TGTGCCATCAGTGAGACGGCGGTAAGGAAGGGCTACACCTTC. Translated: CAISETAVRKGYTF.

This clone appeared a few times. This rearrangement joins TRBV6-1 to TRBJ2-5, with TRBD1 matching 8 bases. The CDR3 contains 16 residues. V lost 4 bases and J lost 1; bases outside the gene matches: 8. CDR1 is MNHNS, CDR2 SASEGT, per germline. The CDR3 DNA is TGTGCCAGCAGTGTAAAGGCAGGGGGCACCCAAGAGACCCAGTACTTC. This translates into CASSVKAGGTQETQYF.

The chain carries TRBV4-3 and TRBJ1-4; D might be TRBD1 (6 bases). Trimming pared 1 base from V and 8 bases from J, leaving 17 bases between. CDR1 and CDR2 (germline): LGHNA, YSLEER. This CDR3 spans 16 amino acids. CDR3 in DNA: TGCGCCAGCAGCCAAGGCAATAAGGGACACGGGGAAAAACTGTTTTTT. It encodes CASSQGNKGHGEKLFF.

V and J are TRBV7-6 and TRBJ1-2; D is uncertain. This CDR3 comprises 17 residues. Trimming took 5 bases from V and 2 from J, leaving 21 bases between them. Germline V lookup: CDR1 SGHVS, CDR2 FNYEAQ. The CDR3 sequence is CASSAGLGQRGNYGYTF. The DNA for the CDR3 is TGTGCCAGCAGCGCCGGGTTAGGGCAAAGAGGGAACTATGGCTACACCTTC.

The rearrangement links TRBV3-1 (or the pseudogene TRBV3-2) to TRBJ2-7, with 8 bases fitting TRBD1. The germline gives CDR1 LGHDT, CDR2 YNNKEL (reference sequence). V lost 6 bases, J lost 7 bases, and 5 bases stayed unmatched. The CDR3 sequence is 12 residues long. Written as DNA, the CDR3 is TGTGCCAGCAGAGGACAGGGTGGTGAGCAGTACTTC. Translated, it gives CASRGQGGEQYF.

This clone was counted only a few times. The rearrangement links TRBV11-1 to TRBJ2-5; 8 bases line up with TRBD1. Trimming cost V 6 bases and J 1 base; bases outside gene matches: 10. The germline gives CDR1 SGHAT, CDR2 FQDESV (reference sequence). The CDR3 runs to 16 residues. CDR3 coding DNA: TGTGCCAGCAGTAGAACAGGGGGATTTACCCAAGAGACCCAGTACTTC. Its translation is CASSRTGGFTQETQYF.

V is TRBV25-1 and J is TRBJ1-2; 8 bases line up with TRBD1. After removal of 7 bases from V and 0 bases from J, the junction contained 4 bases not matched to a gene. Germline CDR1 reads MGHDK; CDR2 reads SYGVNS. This CDR3 contains 14 residues. In DNA, the CDR3 is TGTGCCAGCATCCGACAGGGGACTAACTATGGCTACACCTTC. It encodes CASIRQGTNYGYTF.

The gene calls are TRBV6-1 and TRBJ2-2; a possible D gene is TRBD1 (5 bases). The CDR3 covers 15 residues. V was shortened by 6 bases and J by 1 base, with 12 bases between the two germline ends. The V gene's germline CDR1 is MNHNS and CDR2 SASEGT. The CDR3 DNA follows: TGTGCCAGCAGCTTTGTTGGACAGAACACCGGGGAGCTGTTTTTT. Its translation is CASSFVGQNTGELFF.

V gene TRBV10-3 combines with J gene TRBJ1-1; no reliable D call. This CDR3 comprises 12 residues. CDR1 ENHRY and CDR2 SYGVKD come from the germline V gene. Trimming removed 6 bases at V and 7 bases at J, with 12 bases between. CDR3 nucleotide sequence: TGTGCCATCAGGGACTTTTCCCTTGAAGCTTTCTTT. Amino acids: CAIRDFSLEAFF.

The chain recombines TRBV2 with TRBJ1-1; D is uncertain. Germline V gives CDR1 SNHLY, CDR2 FYNNEI. The length of the CDR3 is 13 residues. V was cut by 5 bases and J by 4 bases, with 11 bases left in between. The CDR3 DNA is TGTGCCAGCAGTCCACCGGGTCTCACTGAAGCTTTCTTT. It yields the protein CASSPPGLTEAFF.

The chain joins TRBV15 to TRBJ1-1, with 8 bases aligning to TRBD1. The CDR3 loop spans 14 amino acids. CDR1 is LNHNV, CDR2 YYDKDF, per germline (reference sequence). Trimming took 6 bases from V and 4 from J; bases not matched to a gene: 7. The DNA for the CDR3 is TGTGCCACCAGAGGCGGAACAGGGGGCACTGAAGCTTTCTTT. Protein product: CATRGGTGGTEAFF.